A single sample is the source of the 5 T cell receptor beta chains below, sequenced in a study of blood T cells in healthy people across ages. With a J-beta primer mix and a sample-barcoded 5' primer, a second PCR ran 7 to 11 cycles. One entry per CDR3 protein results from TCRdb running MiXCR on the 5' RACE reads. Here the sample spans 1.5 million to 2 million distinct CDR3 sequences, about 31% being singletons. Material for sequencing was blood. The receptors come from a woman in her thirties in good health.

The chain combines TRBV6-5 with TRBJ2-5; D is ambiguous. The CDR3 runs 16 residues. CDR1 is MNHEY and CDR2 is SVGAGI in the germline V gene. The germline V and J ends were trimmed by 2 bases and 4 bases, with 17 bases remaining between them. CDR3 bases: TGTGCCAGCAGTTACGGGTCGCGTGGGGAATTAGAGACCCAGTACTTC. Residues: CASSYGSRGELETQYF.

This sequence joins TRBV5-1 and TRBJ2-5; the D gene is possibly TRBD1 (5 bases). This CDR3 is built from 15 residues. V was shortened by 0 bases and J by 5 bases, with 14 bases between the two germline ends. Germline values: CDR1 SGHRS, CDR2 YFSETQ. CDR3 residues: CASSLEGRRAETQYF. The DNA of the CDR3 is TGCGCCAGCAGCTTGGAGGGGCGCAGGGCGGAGACCCAGTACTTC.

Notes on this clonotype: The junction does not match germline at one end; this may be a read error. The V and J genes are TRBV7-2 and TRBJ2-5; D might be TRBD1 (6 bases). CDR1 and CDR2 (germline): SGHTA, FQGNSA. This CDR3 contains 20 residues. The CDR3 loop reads CASSLSGPGQGQRLQGTQYF. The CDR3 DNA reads TGTGCCAGCAGCTTATCTGGCCCTGGCCAGGGGCAGCGATTACAAGGGACCCAGTACTTC. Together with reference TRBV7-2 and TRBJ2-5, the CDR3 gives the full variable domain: GAGVSQSPSNKVTEKGKDVELRCDPISGHTALYWYRQSLGQGLEFLIYFQGNSAPDKSGLPSDRFSAERTGGSVSTLTIQRTQQEDSAVYLCASSLSGPGQGQRLQGTQYFGPGTRLLVL.

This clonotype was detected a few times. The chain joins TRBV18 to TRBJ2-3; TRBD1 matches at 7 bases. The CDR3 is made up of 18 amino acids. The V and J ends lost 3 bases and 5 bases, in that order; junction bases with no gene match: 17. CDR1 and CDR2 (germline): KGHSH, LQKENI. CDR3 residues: CASSPPVAGGALIDTQYF. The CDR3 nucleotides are TGTGCCAGCTCACCGCCCGTGGCAGGGGGTGCGTTGATAGATACGCAGTATTTT.

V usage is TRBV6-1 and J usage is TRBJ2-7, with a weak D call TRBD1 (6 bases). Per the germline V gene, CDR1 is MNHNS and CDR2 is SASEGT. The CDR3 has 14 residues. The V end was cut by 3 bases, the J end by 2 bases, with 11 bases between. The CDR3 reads CASSEMGHTYEQYF. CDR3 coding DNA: TGTGCCAGCAGTGAGATGGGACACACCTACGAGCAGTACTTC.